Sequencing of this T cell receptor (beta chain) was carried out in a study of blood T cell repertoires in COVID-19. At the level of the study: Samples taken during acute and convalescent COVID-19 were collected in the United States, Italy and Spain.

Trimming took 1 base from V and 1 from J; bases not matched to a gene: 1. Germline V CDR1 and CDR2: SQVTM, ANQGSEA. This CDR3 is built from 15 residues. TCRdb's copy holds only in-frame clones and misses some; the assay was immunoSEQ multiplex PCR. The sample lists about 250,000 clones, around nine tenths occurring once. The TCR was taken from a woman aged 55-75 years who had recovered from COVID-19. Material: peripheral blood. The chain uses TRBV29-1 and TRBJ2-7; 13 bases agree with TRBD2. Here the CDR3 DNA reads TGCAGCGTTGAAGGGGGACTAGCGGGGTCCTACGAGCAGTACTTC. Translated: CSVEGGLAGSYEQYF.